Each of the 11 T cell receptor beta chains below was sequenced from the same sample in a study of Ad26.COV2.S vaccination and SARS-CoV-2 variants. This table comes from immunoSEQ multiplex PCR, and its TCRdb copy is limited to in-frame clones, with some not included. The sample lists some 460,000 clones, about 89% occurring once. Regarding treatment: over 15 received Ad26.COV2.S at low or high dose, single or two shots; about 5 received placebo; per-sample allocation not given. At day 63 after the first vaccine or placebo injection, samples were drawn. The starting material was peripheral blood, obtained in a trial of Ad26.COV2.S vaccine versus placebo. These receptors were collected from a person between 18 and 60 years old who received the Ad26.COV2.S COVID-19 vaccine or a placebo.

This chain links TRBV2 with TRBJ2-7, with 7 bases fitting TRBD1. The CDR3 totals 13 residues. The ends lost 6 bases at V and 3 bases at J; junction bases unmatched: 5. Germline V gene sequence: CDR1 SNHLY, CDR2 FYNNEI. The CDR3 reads CASRTGYFYEQYF. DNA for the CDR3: TGTGCCAGCAGGACAGGGTACTTCTACGAGCAGTACTTC.

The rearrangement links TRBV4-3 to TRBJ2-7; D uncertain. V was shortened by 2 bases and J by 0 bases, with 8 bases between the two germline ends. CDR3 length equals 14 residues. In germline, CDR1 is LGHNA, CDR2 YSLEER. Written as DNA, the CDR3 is TGCGCCAGCAGCCAATCGGAAGGCTCCTACGAGCAGTACTTC. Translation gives CASSQSEGSYEQYF.

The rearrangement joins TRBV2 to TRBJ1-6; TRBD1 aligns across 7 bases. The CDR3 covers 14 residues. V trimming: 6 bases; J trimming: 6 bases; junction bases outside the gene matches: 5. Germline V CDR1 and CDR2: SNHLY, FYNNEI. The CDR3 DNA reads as TGTGCCAGCAGGGGGGACAGTATTAATTCACCCCTCCACTTT. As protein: CASRGDSINSPLHF.

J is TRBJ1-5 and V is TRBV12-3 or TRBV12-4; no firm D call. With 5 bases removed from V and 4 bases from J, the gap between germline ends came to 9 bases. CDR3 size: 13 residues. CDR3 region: CASSTQPNQPQHF. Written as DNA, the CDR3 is TGTGCCAGCAGTACCCAGCCTAATCAGCCCCAGCATTTT.

Here the CDR3 reads CASSREPTGSSNQPQHF. CDR3 DNA: TGTGCCAGCAGCCGAGAACCGACAGGGTCTAGCAATCAGCCCCAGCATTTT. V is TRBV7-8 and J is TRBJ1-5; 7 bases fit TRBD1. Germline lookup yields CDR1 SGHVS and CDR2 FQNEAQ. This CDR3 is built from 17 residues. J lost 0 bases, V lost 5 bases, and 10 bases had no gene match. Full variable domain (outside the CDR3, taken from reference TRBV7-8 and TRBJ1-5): GAGVSQSPRYKVAKRGQDVALRCDPISGHVSLFWYQQALGQGPEFLTYFQNEAQLDKSGLPSDRFFAERPEGSVSTLKIQRTQQEDSAVYLCASSREPTGSSNQPQHFGDGTRLSIL.

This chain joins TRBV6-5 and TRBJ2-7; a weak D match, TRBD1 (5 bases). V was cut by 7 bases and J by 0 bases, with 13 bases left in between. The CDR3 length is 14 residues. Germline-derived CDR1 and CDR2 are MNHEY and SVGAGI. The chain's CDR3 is CASTRTRTSYEQYF. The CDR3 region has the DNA TGTGCCAGCACTAGGACACGGACCTCCTACGAGCAGTACTTC.

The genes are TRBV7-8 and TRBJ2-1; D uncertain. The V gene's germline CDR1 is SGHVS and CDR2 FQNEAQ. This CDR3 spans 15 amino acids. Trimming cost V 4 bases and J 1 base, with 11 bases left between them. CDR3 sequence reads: CASSSATLSYNEQFF. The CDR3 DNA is TGTGCCAGCAGCTCAGCAACACTATCCTACAATGAGCAGTTCTTC. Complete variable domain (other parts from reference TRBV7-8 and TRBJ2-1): GAGVSQSPRYKVAKRGQDVALRCDPISGHVSLFWYQQALGQGPEFLTYFQNEAQLDKSGLPSDRFFAERPEGSVSTLKIQRTQQEDSAVYLCASSSATLSYNEQFFGPGTRLTVL.

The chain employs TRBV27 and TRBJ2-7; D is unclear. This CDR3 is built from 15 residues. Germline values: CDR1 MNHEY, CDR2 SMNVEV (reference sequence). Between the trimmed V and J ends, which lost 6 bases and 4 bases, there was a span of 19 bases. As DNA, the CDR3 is TGTGCCAGCAGACAAAGACAAGCCCATAAATACGAGCAGTACTTC. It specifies CASRQRQAHKYEQYF.

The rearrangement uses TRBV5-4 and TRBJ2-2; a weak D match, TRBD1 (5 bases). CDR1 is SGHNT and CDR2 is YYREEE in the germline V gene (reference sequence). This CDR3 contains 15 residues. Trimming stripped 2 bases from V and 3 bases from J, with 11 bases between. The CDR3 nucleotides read TGTGCCAGCAGCTTCAGGCAGGGCTACACCGGGGAGCTGTTTTTT. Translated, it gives CASSFRQGYTGELFF.

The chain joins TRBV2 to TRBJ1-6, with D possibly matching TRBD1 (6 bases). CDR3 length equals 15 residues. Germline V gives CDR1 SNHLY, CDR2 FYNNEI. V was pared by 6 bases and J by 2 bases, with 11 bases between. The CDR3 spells CASSVQGTYNSPLHF. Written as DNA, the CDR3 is TGTGCCAGCAGCGTTCAGGGGACCTATAATTCACCCCTCCACTTT.

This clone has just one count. CDR3 nucleotides: TGTGCCAGCAGTTATTTGGGCCAGGGGGTTAAGGGCTACACCTTC. Protein product: CASSYLGQGVKGYTF. This sequence joins TRBV6-5 and TRBJ1-2, with 7 positions matching TRBD1. V trimming: 3 bases; J trimming: 8 bases; junction bases outside the gene matches: 12. This CDR3 has 15 residues. CDR1 and CDR2 (germline): MNHEY, SVGAGI.